This paragraph covers one T cell receptor beta chain sequence. The data were obtained in a study of blood T cell repertoires in COVID-19. Data came from immunoSEQ multiplex PCR; TCRdb stores just in-frame clones and leaves some out. Here the sample spans hundreds of thousands of clones, around 90% being singletons. V lost 5 bases to trimming and J lost 4 bases, with 24 bases between them. Germline V gene sequence: CDR1 LNHNV, CDR2 YYDKDF (reference sequence). This CDR3 region has 18 residues. This sequence originates from a woman in her thirties or forties with COVID-19, enrolled during active disease. The source material was peripheral blood. The chain combines TRBV15 with TRBJ1-3; a weak D match, TRBD1 (6 bases). In DNA form, the CDR3 reads TGTGCCACCAGCCCCGTAAAACTCAGGGGCCTGCGGGGAAACACCATATATTTT. Translated, it gives CATSPVKLRGLRGNTIYF.